This record covers a single TCR beta chain. As yet, its antigen is unknown. The record originates from a study of regulatory T cells in long-lasting Graves disease. Notes on the study in general: Only a small sample size was used, which may have cut accuracy.

The TCR beta library used iRepertoire HTBI primers with Arm-PCR amplification of CDR3. TCRdb re-analysed the multiplex PCR reads in MiXCR, keeping a single row per CDR3 protein. This table holds 350,000 to 550,000 distinct CDR3 sequences, 15% found once. Noted time point: newly diagnosed GD, antithyroid drugs for less than 3 months. The TCR library was made from RNA extracted from PBMCs. EDTA tubes were used for drawing nine milliliters of peripheral blood. The germline V gene encodes CDR1 KGHDR and CDR2 SFDVKD. The CDR3 loop spans 16 amino acids. V was trimmed by 4 bases and J by 3 bases, leaving 15 bases between them. The same data also went into a second study, on T cells in Graves' hyperthyroidism and ophthalmopathy.

The material was peripheral blood mononuclear cells (PBMCs), obtained at new diagnosis, from a patient treated with antithyroid drugs. The chain has TRBV24-1 and TRBJ1-5; D perhaps matches TRBD1 (5 bases). The origin of this receptor is a woman aged 25 to 45 with Graves disease. CDR3 residues: CATSEGGQGNNQPQHF. CDR3 DNA: TGTGCCACCAGTGAAGGAGGGCAGGGTAACAATCAGCCCCAGCATTTT.